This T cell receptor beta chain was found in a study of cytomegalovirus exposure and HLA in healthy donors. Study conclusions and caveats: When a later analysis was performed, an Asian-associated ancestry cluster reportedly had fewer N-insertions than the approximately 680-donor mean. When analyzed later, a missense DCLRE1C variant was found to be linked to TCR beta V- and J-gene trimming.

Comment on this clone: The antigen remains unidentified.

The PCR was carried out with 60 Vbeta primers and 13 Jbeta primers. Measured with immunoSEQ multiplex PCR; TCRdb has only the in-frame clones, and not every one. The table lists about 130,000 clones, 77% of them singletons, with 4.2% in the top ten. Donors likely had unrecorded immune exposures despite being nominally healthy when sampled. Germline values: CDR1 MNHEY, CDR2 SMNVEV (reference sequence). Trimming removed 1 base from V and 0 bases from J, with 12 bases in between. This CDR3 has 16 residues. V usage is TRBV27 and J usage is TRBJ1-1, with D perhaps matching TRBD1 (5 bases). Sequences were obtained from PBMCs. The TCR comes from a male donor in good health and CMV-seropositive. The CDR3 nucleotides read TGTGCCAGCAGTTTATTAGGTCGGGGGATGAACACTGAAGCTTTCTTT. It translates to CASSLLGRGMNTEAFF.